This T cell receptor (beta chain) was profiled in a study of T cells after yellow fever vaccination. Study details: When fractions had low cell numbers, they were prepared with SMART-Seq v4 Ultra Low Input. Study-level findings and limits: Some clonotypes were seen in both the CD4 and the CD8 compartments. These made up a small share and likely arose from convergent recombination. A faster peak, day 5 versus 15, was reached by the weaker secondary response. Post-booster repertoires contained most primary-vaccination clones again (96% CD4, 88% CD8).

TCRdb passed the 5' RACE reads through MiXCR, listing each CDR3 protein once. This repertoire shows roughly 160,000 distinct CDR3 sequences, around 8.5% found once; its top ten account for 35% to 40%. V was shortened by 1 base and J by 10 bases, with 20 bases between the two germline ends. Germline-derived CDR1 and CDR2 are LGHNA and YSLEER. The CDR3 covers 15 residues. Worth noting for this clonotype: As yet, its antigen is unknown. This may be a read error: a much more frequent sequence differs by one nucleotide.

Sequencing used CD8+ T cells sorted from PBMCs, obtained 45 days after the yellow fever booster vaccination. The chain carries TRBV4-3 and TRBJ2-7; TRBD1 might be the D (5 bases). The receptor comes from a man younger than 35 who received the YFV17D yellow fever vaccine. DNA for the CDR3: TGCGCCAGCAGCCAAGTGGGTGGGGCCTTACGCGACCAGTACTTC. Translated, it gives CASSQVGGALRDQYF.